This T cell receptor (beta chain) was obtained from a study of blood T cells in healthy people across ages. Study-wide results and caveats: It was the long-lived donors that had more naive CD4+ cells and higher diversity than aged donors.

This CDR3 contains 14 residues. V lost 6 bases to trimming and J lost 4 bases; unmatched junction nucleotides: 5. This clonotype was counted between two and nine times. The antigen remains unidentified. Combining a sample-barcoded 5' primer with a J-beta primer mix, a second PCR ran for about 7 to 11 cycles. TCRdb re-called the 5' RACE reads with MiXCR, one entry per CDR3 protein. The repertoire has hundreds of thousands of distinct CDR3 sequences, 25% to 35% of them found once; the top ten carry 15% to 18%. The chain uses TRBV12-3 or TRBV12-4 and TRBJ1-4; 7 nucleotides match TRBD1. Sequenced sample: blood. The receptor's source is a woman aged 80 or older in good health. For the CDR3, the DNA is TGTGCCAGCAGCTCGGGACAGATTAATGAAAAACTGTTTTTT. Translated: CASSSGQINEKLFF.